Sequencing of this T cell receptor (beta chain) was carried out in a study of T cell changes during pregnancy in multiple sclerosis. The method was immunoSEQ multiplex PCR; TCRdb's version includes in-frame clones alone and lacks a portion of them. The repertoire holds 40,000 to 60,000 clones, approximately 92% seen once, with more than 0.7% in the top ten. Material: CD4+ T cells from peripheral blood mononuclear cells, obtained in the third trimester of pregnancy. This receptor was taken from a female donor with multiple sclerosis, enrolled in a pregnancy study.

For the CDR3, the DNA is TGTGCCAGCTCGCCCAGGGACGGGGAGCTGTTTTTT. It codes for CASSPRDGELFF. The chain has TRBV18 and TRBJ2-2, with a possible D match to TRBD1 (5 bases). Trimming removed 6 bases from V and 7 bases from J, with 9 bases in between. Germline V gives CDR1 KGHSH, CDR2 LQKENI. The length of the CDR3 is 12 residues.